Below are 18 T cell receptor beta chains sequenced from a single sample in a study of identical twins. TCRdb reprocessed the 5' RACE reads with MiXCR, giving one entry per CDR3 protein. The sample consists of 600,000 to 800,000 distinct CDR3 sequences, less than 25% of them appearing once. These data also formed part of another study, on T cells expressing NK-cell markers.

Sequencing used PBMCs. Receptors were obtained from a woman aged 18 to 35 in good health.

This clonotype was counted a few times. V gene TRBV20-1 combines with J gene TRBJ2-3; D remains ambiguous. The CDR3 is 14 amino acids. The V end was cut by 0 bases, the J end by 4 bases, with 11 bases between. Germline CDR1 DFQATT, CDR2 SNEGSKA (reference sequence). The CDR3 loop is CSARDNVGADTQYF. The CDR3 nucleotides are TGCAGTGCTAGAGATAATGTCGGTGCAGATACGCAGTATTTT.

The gene calls are TRBV20-1 and TRBJ1-5; no clear D. The germline V gene has CDR1 DFQATT and CDR2 SNEGSKA (reference sequence). The CDR3 runs 12 residues. Trimming took off 6 bases at V and 4 bases at J, with 10 bases between the two ends. CDR3 DNA: TGCAGTGCGCGGCGGACTAATCAGCCCCAGCATTTT. It translates to CSARRTNQPQHF.

The chain joins TRBV5-1 to TRBJ2-3; tentative D call: TRBD2 (6 bases). CDR1 and CDR2 from the germline V gene are SGHRS and YFSETQ. The CDR3 runs 15 residues. The V end lost 4 bases, the J end lost 2 bases, and 14 bases lay between the germline ends. CDR3 nucleotide sequence: TGCGCCAGCAGCCAAGCGGGCACTTACACAGATACGCAGTATTTT. This sequence encodes CASSQAGTYTDTQYF.

This clonotype was detected ten times or more. The CDR3 here is CASSLATGTPGGYGYTF. The CDR3 bases are TGTGCCAGCAGCTTAGCCACCGGGACGCCCGGAGGGTATGGCTACACCTTC. V gene TRBV7-9 combines with J gene TRBJ1-2; D possibly corresponds to TRBD1 (5 bases). This CDR3 spans 17 amino acids. Germline loops: CDR1 SEHNR, CDR2 FQNEAQ (reference sequence). V was trimmed by 0 bases and J by 5 bases, leaving 19 bases between them.

The rearrangement uses TRBV20-1 and TRBJ1-1; 7 positions match TRBD1. This CDR3 has 14 residues. With V trimmed by 0 bases and J by 10 bases, 11 bases remained unmatched. Germline CDR1 reads DFQATT; CDR2 reads SNEGSKA (reference sequence). This CDR3 reads CSAREKTGARGAFF. Here the CDR3 DNA reads TGCAGTGCTAGAGAAAAAACAGGGGCTAGGGGAGCTTTCTTT.

The chain combines TRBV5-5 with TRBJ2-7, with a possible D match to TRBD1 (8 bases). Trimming removed 0 bases from V and 4 bases from J, with 14 bases in between. The CDR3 has 15 amino acids. Per the germline V gene, CDR1 is SGHKS and CDR2 is YYEKEE (reference sequence). CDR3 DNA: TGTGCCAGCAGCTTGGCCGGACAGGGAGGGTACGAGCAGTACTTC. Protein sequence: CASSLAGQGGYEQYF. Filled out from reference TRBV5-5 and TRBJ2-7, the complete variable domain reads DAGVTQSPTHLIKTRGQQVTLRCSPISGHKSVSWYQQVLGQGPQFIFQYYEKEERGRGNFPDRFSARQFPNYSSELNVNALLLGDSALYLCASSLAGQGGYEQYFGPGTRLTVT.

This clonotype was seen only a few times. V usage is TRBV20-1 and J usage is TRBJ2-3, with a tentative D call TRBD1 (5 bases). Looked up from germline, CDR1 is DFQATT and CDR2 is SNEGSKA (reference sequence). CDR3 length equals 15 residues. Trimming removed 1 base from V and 2 bases from J, with 13 bases in between. CDR3 region: CSARGPLGHTDTQYF. As DNA, the CDR3 is TGCAGTGCTAGAGGCCCCCTCGGACACACAGATACGCAGTATTTT.

V usage is TRBV20-1 and J usage is TRBJ2-5; D is ambiguous. The germline V and J ends were trimmed by 0 bases and 3 bases, with 8 bases remaining between them. Germline lookup yields CDR1 DFQATT and CDR2 SNEGSKA (reference sequence). The CDR3 spans 13 residues. CDR3 nucleotides: TGCAGTGCTAGAGATGGGCAGAAAGAGACCCAGTACTTC. It is translated as CSARDGQKETQYF.

This chain uses TRBV11-2 with TRBJ1-2; tentatively, D is TRBD1 (6 bases). Germline CDR1 and CDR2: SGHAT and FQNNGV. The CDR3 sequence is 12 residues long. Trimming took 11 bases from V and 4 from J, leaving 14 bases between them. The CDR3 DNA reads as TGTGCCGCAGGGGTCCCCACCTATGGCTACACCTTC. This codes for CAAGVPTYGYTF.

This clonotype was picked up a small number of times. The rearrangement uses TRBV5-1 and TRBJ2-1, with 7 bases lining up with TRBD2. The V and J ends lost 1 base and 3 bases, in that order; junction bases with no gene match: 7. In germline, CDR1 is SGHRS, CDR2 YFSETQ. CDR3 length: 16 amino acids. Here the CDR3 reads CASSLFRAGVYNEQFF. The CDR3 nucleotides are TGCGCCAGCAGCTTGTTTCGCGCGGGAGTCTACAATGAGCAGTTCTTC.

Many counts were recorded for this clonotype. The genes are TRBV28 and TRBJ2-7, with 7 bases identical to TRBD2. The CDR3 is 15 residues long. Germline loops: CDR1 MDHEN, CDR2 SYDVKM. Unmatched junction bases numbered 9, after V lost 4 bases and J lost 3 bases. In DNA, the CDR3 is TGTGCCAGCAGTTCCTCGACAAGCGGGATCTACGAGCAGTACTTC. Amino acid sequence: CASSSSTSGIYEQYF. The full variable domain, its missing parts supplied by reference TRBV28 and TRBJ2-7, is DVKVTQSSRYLVKRTGEKVFLECVQDMDHENMFWYRQDPGLGLRLIYFSYDVKMKEKGDIPEGYSVSREKKERFSLILESASTNQTSMYLCASSSSTSGIYEQYFGPGTRLTVT.

This clonotype was seen more than once but under ten times. The gene calls are TRBV6-1 and TRBJ2-7, with a weak D call TRBD2 (5 bases). Germline V gene sequence: CDR1 MNHNS, CDR2 SASEGT. CDR3 length equals 13 residues. Between the trimmed V and J ends, which lost 6 bases and 3 bases, there was a span of 12 bases. CDR3 protein: CASRRATVYEQYF. The CDR3 DNA reads as TGTGCCAGCAGGCGGGCCACCGTCTACGAGCAGTACTTC.

This clonotype was observed at least ten times. The gene calls are TRBV7-9 and TRBJ1-2; D gene ambiguous. Trimming removed 3 bases at V and 8 bases at J, with 10 bases between. CDR1 and CDR2 (germline): SEHNR, FQNEAQ (reference sequence). The CDR3 totals 12 residues. CDR3 nucleotides: TGTGCCAGCAGCTTTGCGGGAGGCGGCTACACCTTC. Its translation: CASSFAGGGYTF.

The chain combines TRBV6-2 or TRBV6-3 with TRBJ1-5, with D uncertain. The germline CDR1 and CDR2 sequences are MNHEY and SVGEGT. The ends were cut back, 7 bases at V and 2 bases at J, with 12 bases in the middle. This CDR3 is built from 14 residues. The CDR3 DNA is TGTGCCAGCACCCTCAGCGTCCGCAATCAGCCCCAGCATTTT. Amino acids: CASTLSVRNQPQHF.

This clonotype was seen only a few times. The chain combines TRBV5-6 with TRBJ1-1; D gene uncertain. Germline V gene data show CDR1 as SGHDT and CDR2 as YYEEEE. The V end lost 4 bases, the J end lost 4 bases, and 17 bases lay between the germline ends. The CDR3 covers 15 residues. The CDR3 reads CASSPPGPSPTEAFF. The CDR3 coding sequence is TGTGCCAGCAGCCCTCCCGGGCCGAGCCCCACTGAAGCTTTCTTT. Combining the CDR3 with reference TRBV5-6 and TRBJ1-1 gives the whole variable domain DAGVTQSPTHLIKTRGQQVTLRCSPKSGHDTVSWYQQALGQGPQFIFQYYEEEERQRGNFPDRFSGHQFPNYSSELNVNALLLGDSALYLCASSPPGPSPTEAFFGQGTRLTVV.

This chain uses TRBV20-1 with TRBJ2-3; weak D call: TRBD2 (7 bases). Trimming took off 3 bases at V and 5 bases at J, with 21 bases between the two ends. CDR3 length equals 16 residues. Looked up from germline, CDR1 is DFQATT and CDR2 is SNEGSKA (reference sequence). The CDR3, as DNA: TGCAGTGCTAGCCTTCTCCGGGGGGCGTACGGAGATACGCAGTATTTT. The encoded protein is CSASLLRGAYGDTQYF.

This clonotype was observed a few times. The V gene is TRBV6-5, the J gene TRBJ2-3; 8 bases are a match to TRBD2. V trimming: 4 bases; J trimming: 6 bases; junction bases outside the gene matches: 6. CDR1 and CDR2 from the germline V gene are MNHEY and SVGAGI. This CDR3 comprises 14 residues. The CDR3 coding sequence is TGTGCCAGCAGTTCAACAGCGGGAGTCGATACGCAGTATTTT. Its translation is CASSSTAGVDTQYF.

This clonotype was counted many times. The chain joins TRBV9 to TRBJ2-3; TRBD1 matches 7 bases. With V trimmed by 4 bases and J by 2 bases, 10 bases remained unmatched. The CDR3 has 16 amino acids. Germline lookup yields CDR1 SGDLS and CDR2 YYNGEE. CDR3 in amino acids: CASSTGPGQTTDTQYF. The CDR3 bases are TGTGCCAGCAGCACCGGACCGGGACAGACCACAGATACGCAGTATTTT.